This record looks at one TCR beta chain sequence and its context. Its cognate antigen is unknown. The V and J ends lost 2 bases and 0 bases respectively, with 8 bases between them. There are 15 residues in the CDR3. The germline gives CDR1 MDHEN, CDR2 SYDVKM. Template material for amplifying TCR beta CDR3 regions consisted of RNA transcripts. The HTBI primer set was used in a first-round RT-PCR of the TCR CDR3. TCRdb fed the multiplex PCR reads into MiXCR, producing one record per CDR3 protein. This table has more than 250,000 distinct CDR3 sequences, 13% to 15% appearing once. This specimen belongs to a study of T cells in Graves' hyperthyroidism and ophthalmopathy. General study points: In simple terms, a model built on 13 V-J features told ophthalmopathy apart from stable hyperthyroidism.

The clonotype comes from a woman between 45 and 65 years old with Graves' hyperthyroidism that later progressed to Graves' ophthalmopathy. The chain combines TRBV28 with TRBJ1-3; weak D call: TRBD1 (6 bases). Material: blood. The CDR3 bases are TGTGCCAGCAGTTTAGCAGGGGCCTCTGGAAACACCATATATTTT. It is translated as CASSLAGASGNTIYF. Using reference TRBV28 and TRBJ1-3 for the parts outside the CDR3, the full variable domain is DVKVTQSSRYLVKRTGEKVFLECVQDMDHENMFWYRQDPGLGLRLIYFSYDVKMKEKGDIPEGYSVSREKKERFSLILESASTNQTSMYLCASSLAGASGNTIYFGEGSWLTVV.